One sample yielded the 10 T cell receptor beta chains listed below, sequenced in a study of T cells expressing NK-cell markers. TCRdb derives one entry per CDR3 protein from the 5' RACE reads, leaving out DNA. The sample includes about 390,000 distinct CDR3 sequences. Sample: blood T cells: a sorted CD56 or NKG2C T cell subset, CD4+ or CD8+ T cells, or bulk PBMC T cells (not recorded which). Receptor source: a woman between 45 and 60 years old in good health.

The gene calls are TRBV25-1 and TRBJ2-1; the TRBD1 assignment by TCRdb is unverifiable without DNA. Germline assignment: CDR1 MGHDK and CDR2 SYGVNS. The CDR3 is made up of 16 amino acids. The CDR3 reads CASSRQGRASYNEQFF.

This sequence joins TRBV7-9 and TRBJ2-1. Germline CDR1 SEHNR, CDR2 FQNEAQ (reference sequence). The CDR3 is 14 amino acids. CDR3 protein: CASSLMADGNEQFF.

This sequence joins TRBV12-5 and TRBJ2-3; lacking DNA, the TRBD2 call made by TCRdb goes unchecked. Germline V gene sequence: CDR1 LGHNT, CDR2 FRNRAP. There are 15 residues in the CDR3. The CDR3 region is CASHSGVFSTDTQYF.

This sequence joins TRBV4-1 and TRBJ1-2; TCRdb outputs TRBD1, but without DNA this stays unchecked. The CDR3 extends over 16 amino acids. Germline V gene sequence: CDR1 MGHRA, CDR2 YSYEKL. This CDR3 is CASRPTWTGKVYGYTF.

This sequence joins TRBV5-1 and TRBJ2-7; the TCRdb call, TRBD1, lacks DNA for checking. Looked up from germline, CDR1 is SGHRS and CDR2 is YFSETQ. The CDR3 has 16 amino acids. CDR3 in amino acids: CASSALTGDGAREQYF. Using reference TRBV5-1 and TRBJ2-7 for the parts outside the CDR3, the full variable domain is KAGVTQTPRYLIKTRGQQVTLSCSPISGHRSVSWYQQTPGQGLQFLFEYFSETQRNKGNFPGRFSGRQFSNSRSEMNVSTLELGDSALYLCASSALTGDGAREQYFGPGTRLTVT.

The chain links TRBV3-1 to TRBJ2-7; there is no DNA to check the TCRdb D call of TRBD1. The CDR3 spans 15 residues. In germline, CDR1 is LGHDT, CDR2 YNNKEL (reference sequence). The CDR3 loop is CASSQERTRTYEQYF.

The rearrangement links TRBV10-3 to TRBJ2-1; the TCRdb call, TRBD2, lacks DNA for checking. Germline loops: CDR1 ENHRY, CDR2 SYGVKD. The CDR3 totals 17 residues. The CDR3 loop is CAISFGSGPGAYNEQFF.

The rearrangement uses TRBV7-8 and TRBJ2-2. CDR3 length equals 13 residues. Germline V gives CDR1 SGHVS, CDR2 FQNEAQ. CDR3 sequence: CASSLRSTGELFF.

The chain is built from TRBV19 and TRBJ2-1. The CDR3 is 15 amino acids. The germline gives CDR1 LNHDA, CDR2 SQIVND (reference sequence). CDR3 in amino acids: CASSPRAFSYNEQFF.

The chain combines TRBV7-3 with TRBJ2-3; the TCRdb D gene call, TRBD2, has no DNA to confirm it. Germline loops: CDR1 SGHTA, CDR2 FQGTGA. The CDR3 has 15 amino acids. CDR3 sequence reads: CASSASGRRTDTQYF.